Listed below are T cell receptor beta chains from one sample, sequenced in a study of blood T cell repertoires in COVID-19. Assay used: immunoSEQ multiplex PCR; TCRdb lists only in-frame clones, some missing. The sample records some 150,000 clones, approximately 80% being singletons. Sequencing used peripheral blood. These receptors all stem from a man aged 70-80 years with acute or convalescent COVID-19. Each CDR3 is given with its conserved first and last residue. The D gene is left open where the match is weak. A clone size is listed for some rows: how often the clone was seen (once, few, many), or a class if it is expanded.

clone_size: NA; v_call: TRBV12-5; j_call: TRBJ2-1; d_call: TRBD1; cdr3_nt: TGTGCTAGCAGACAGGGGGCCTACAATGAGCAGTTCTTC; cdr3_aa: CASRQGAYNEQFF
clone_size: NA; v_call: TRBV6-2/TRBV6-3; j_call: TRBJ1-2; d_call: NA; cdr3_nt: TGTGCCAGCAGTTACAGGCCGGGACAACAGATCGACTATGGCTACACCTTC; cdr3_aa: CASSYRPGQQIDYGYTF
clone_size: once; v_call: TRBV6-5; j_call: TRBJ1-2; d_call: NA; cdr3_nt: TGTGCCAGCAGGTTGGACAGCTTTAACTATGGCTACACCTTC; cdr3_aa: CASRLDSFNYGYTF
clone_size: NA; v_call: TRBV6-5; j_call: TRBJ2-1; d_call: NA; cdr3_nt: TGTGCCAGCCAGACGGGGGTGGATGAGCAGTTCTTC; cdr3_aa: CASQTGVDEQFF
clone_size: NA; v_call: TRBV10-3; j_call: TRBJ1-5; d_call: NA; cdr3_nt: TGTGCCATCAGTGATAGGACAGACAATCAGCCCCAGCATTTT; cdr3_aa: CAISDRTDNQPQHF
clone_size: NA; v_call: TRBV3-1/TRBV3-2; j_call: TRBJ1-1; d_call: NA; cdr3_nt: TGTGCCAGCAGGGCGACAGGGAACACTGAAGCTTTCTTT; cdr3_aa: CASRATGNTEAFF
clone_size: NA; v_call: TRBV2; j_call: TRBJ2-7; d_call: NA; cdr3_nt: TGTGCCAGCAGTGCCATGACAGGCTCCTACGAGCAGTACTTC; cdr3_aa: CASSAMTGSYEQYF
clone_size: NA; v_call: TRBV2; j_call: TRBJ1-5; d_call: TRBD1; cdr3_nt: TGTGCCAGCAGCATACAGGGGGCGGAACAGCCCCAGCATTTT; cdr3_aa: CASSIQGAEQPQHF
clone_size: NA; v_call: TRBV4-2; j_call: TRBJ1-2; d_call: NA; cdr3_nt: TGTGCCAGCAGCCAACTACAGGTGAACTATGGCTACACCTTC; cdr3_aa: CASSQLQVNYGYTF
clone_size: NA; v_call: TRBV6-5; j_call: TRBJ2-3; d_call: NA; cdr3_nt: TGTGCCAGCAGTTACTCCTTAGCGGCAGATACGCAGTATTTT; cdr3_aa: CASSYSLAADTQYF
clone_size: once; v_call: TRBV19; j_call: TRBJ1-5; d_call: TRBD1; cdr3_nt: TGTGCCAGTAGTTCGCAGGGGGCTTTGAGCAATCAGCCCCAGCATTTT; cdr3_aa: CASSSQGALSNQPQHF
clone_size: NA; v_call: TRBV5-1; j_call: TRBJ2-3; d_call: NA; cdr3_nt: TGCGCCAGCAGCTTACCTCGGTCCCCCCCAGATACGCAGTATTTT; cdr3_aa: CASSLPRSPPDTQYF
clone_size: NA; v_call: TRBV2; j_call: TRBJ2-1; d_call: TRBD1; cdr3_nt: TGTGCCAGCAGTGAAGCGGGGACAGATGAGCAGTTCTTC; cdr3_aa: CASSEAGTDEQFF
clone_size: NA; v_call: TRBV6-5; j_call: TRBJ2-1; d_call: TRBD2; cdr3_nt: TGTGCCAGCAGTTACGTCCTAGCGGTGTACAATGAGCAGTTCTTC; cdr3_aa: CASSYVLAVYNEQFF
clone_size: once; v_call: TRBV19; j_call: TRBJ1-5; d_call: NA; cdr3_nt: TGTGCCAGTAGTATGCGGCGGATCGACCAGCCCCAGCATTTT; cdr3_aa: CASSMRRIDQPQHF
clone_size: few; v_call: TRBV11-2; j_call: TRBJ2-7; d_call: TRBD2; cdr3_nt: TGTGCCAGCAGCTTAGCAGCGGGGGGCTCCTACGAGCAGTACTTC; cdr3_aa: CASSLAAGGSYEQYF
clone_size: NA; v_call: TRBV5-1; j_call: TRBJ1-2; d_call: TRBD1; cdr3_nt: TGCGCCAGCAGCTTGGGAGTGCTTGGACAGGGAAACTATGGCTACACCTTC; cdr3_aa: CASSLGVLGQGNYGYTF
clone_size: NA; v_call: TRBV2; j_call: TRBJ2-3; d_call: NA; cdr3_nt: TGTGCCAGCAGTGAGAATAGAATAGATACGCAGTATTTT; cdr3_aa: CASSENRIDTQYF